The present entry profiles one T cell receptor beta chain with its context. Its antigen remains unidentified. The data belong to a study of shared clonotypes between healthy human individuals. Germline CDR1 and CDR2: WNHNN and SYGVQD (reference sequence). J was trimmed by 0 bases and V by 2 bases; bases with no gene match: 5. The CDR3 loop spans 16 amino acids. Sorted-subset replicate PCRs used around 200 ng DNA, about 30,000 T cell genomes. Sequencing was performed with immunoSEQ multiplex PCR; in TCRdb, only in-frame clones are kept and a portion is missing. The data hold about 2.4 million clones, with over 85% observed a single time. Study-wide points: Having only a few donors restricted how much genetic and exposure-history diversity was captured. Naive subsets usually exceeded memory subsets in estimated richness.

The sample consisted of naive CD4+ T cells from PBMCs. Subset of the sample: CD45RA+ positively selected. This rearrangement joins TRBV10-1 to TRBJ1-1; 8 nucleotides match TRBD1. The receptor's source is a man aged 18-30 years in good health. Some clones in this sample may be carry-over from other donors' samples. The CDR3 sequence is CASSERQGAMNTEAFF. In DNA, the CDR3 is TGCGCCAGCAGTGAGAGGCAGGGGGCCATGAACACTGAAGCTTTCTTT.